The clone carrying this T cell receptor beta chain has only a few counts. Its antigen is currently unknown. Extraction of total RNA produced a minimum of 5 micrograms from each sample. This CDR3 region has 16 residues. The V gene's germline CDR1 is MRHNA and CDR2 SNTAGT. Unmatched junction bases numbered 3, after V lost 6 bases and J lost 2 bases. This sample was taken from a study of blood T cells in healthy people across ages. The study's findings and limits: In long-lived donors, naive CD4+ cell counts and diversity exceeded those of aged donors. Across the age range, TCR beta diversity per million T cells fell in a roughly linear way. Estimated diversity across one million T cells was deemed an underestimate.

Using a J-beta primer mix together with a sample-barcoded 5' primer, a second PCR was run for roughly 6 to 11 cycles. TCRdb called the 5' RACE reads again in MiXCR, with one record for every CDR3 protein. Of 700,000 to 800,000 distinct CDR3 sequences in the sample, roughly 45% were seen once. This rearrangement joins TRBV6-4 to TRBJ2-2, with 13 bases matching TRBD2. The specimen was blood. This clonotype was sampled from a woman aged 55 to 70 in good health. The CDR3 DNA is TGTGCCAGCAGCGGACTAGCGGGGGCCAACACCGGGGAGCTGTTTTTT. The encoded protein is CASSGLAGANTGELFF.